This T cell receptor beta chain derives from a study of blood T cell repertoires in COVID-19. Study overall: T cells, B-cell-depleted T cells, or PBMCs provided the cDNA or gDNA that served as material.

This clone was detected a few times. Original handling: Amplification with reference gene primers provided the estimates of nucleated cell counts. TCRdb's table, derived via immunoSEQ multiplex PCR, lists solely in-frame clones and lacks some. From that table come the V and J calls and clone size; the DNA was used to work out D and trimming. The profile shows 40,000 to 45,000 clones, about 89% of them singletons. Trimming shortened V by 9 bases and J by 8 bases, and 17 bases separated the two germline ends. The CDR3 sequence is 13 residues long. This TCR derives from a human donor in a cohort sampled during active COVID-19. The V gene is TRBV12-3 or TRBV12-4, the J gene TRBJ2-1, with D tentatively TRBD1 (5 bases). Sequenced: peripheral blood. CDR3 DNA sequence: TGTGCCAGTCACGGCGCAGGGATACATGAGCAGTTCTTC. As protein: CASHGAGIHEQFF.